This T cell receptor (beta chain) was documented in a study of CD8 T cells in ankylosing spondylitis. Study-wide findings and caveats: Earlier literature documents some of the motif variants in reactive arthritis synovial fluid and blood. Peripheral blood samples showed relatively rare disease-linked clones, and these clones were CD8+. Roughly 8 highly homologous variants made up a TCR beta motif that seemed to typify ankylosing spondylitis blood. Significantly higher representation of disease-linked clones was reported for matched ankylosing spondylitis synovial fluid.

This clonotype has a count of ten or more. Its antigen is undetermined. The authors made TCR beta libraries by quantitative 5'-RACE with molecular barcodes. Each CDR3 protein gets one entry after TCRdb re-called the 5' RACE reads with MiXCR. The sample records tens of thousands of distinct CDR3 sequences, roughly 10% being singletons. This CDR3 is 14 amino acids long. Trimming at V came to 5 bases and at J to 7 bases, leaving 8 bases not matched to a gene. The germline CDR1 and CDR2 sequences are DFQATT and SNEGSKA (reference sequence). The specimen sequenced was blood, either unsorted or a sorted T cell fraction (not recorded which). The sequence was obtained from a male donor with ankylosing spondylitis. This chain links TRBV20-1 with TRBJ2-2; 9 bases agree with TRBD1. In DNA, the CDR3 is TGCAGTGCTGGGCGGACAGGGGATTACGGGGAGCTGTTTTTT. This gives the protein CSAGRTGDYGELFF.